This T cell receptor (beta chain) was recovered during a study of T cell responses to AZD1222 COVID-19 vaccine. Germline loops: CDR1 SGDLS, CDR2 YYNGEE. This CDR3 contains 13 residues. V lost 6 bases, J lost 9 bases, and 8 bases stayed unmatched. Clones were read by immunoSEQ multiplex PCR, and TCRdb kept only the in-frame ones, dropping some. Among under 150,000 clones listed, roughly 90% were seen once. The sequence derives from an adult who received the AZD1222 COVID-19 vaccine. This rearrangement joins TRBV9 to TRBJ2-1, with TRBD2 matching over 8 bases. This specimen consisted of peripheral blood, obtained 28 days after the second AZD1222 dose. The CDR3 DNA is TGTGCCAGCACCGGGACTAGTAGTGGTGAGCAGTTCTTC. Encoded protein: CASTGTSSGEQFF.